Shown below are 13 T cell receptor beta chains from a single sample sequenced in a study of Ad26.COV2.S vaccination and SARS-CoV-2 variants. Treatment denoted: some 20 received Ad26.COV2.S at low or high dose, single or two shots; roughly 5 received placebo; per-sample allocation not given. Day 63 after the first vaccine or placebo injection was the time point for sampling. Libraries were prepared by immunoSEQ multiplex PCR; TCRdb keeps only in-frame clonotypes and omits some of them. The table records 350,000 to 400,000 clones, approximately 89% of them present only once. The source material was peripheral blood, sampled in a trial of Ad26.COV2.S vaccine versus placebo. These receptors all come from a person aged 18-65 years who received the Ad26.COV2.S COVID-19 vaccine or a placebo.

This rearrangement joins TRBV19 to TRBJ2-1, with 11 bases lining up with TRBD2. The CDR3 is 14 residues long. J lost 7 bases, V lost 6 bases, and 5 bases had no gene match. Germline CDR1 LNHDA, CDR2 SQIVND (reference sequence). The CDR3 DNA is TGTGCCAGTAGCCAGACTAGCGGGAATAATGAGCAGTTCTTC. It specifies CASSQTSGNNEQFF. The full variable domain, rest sourced from reference TRBV19 and TRBJ2-1, is DGGITQSPKYLFRKEGQNVTLSCEQNLNHDAMYWYRQDPGQGLRLIYYSQIVNDFQKGDIAEGYSVSREKKESFPLTVTSAQKNPTAFYLCASSQTSGNNEQFFGPGTRLTVL.

V is TRBV13 and J is TRBJ1-3; TRBD1 is a possible D gene (6 bases). Germline V lookup: CDR1 PRHDT, CDR2 FYEKMQ (reference sequence). The CDR3 covers 14 residues. The V end was cut by 5 bases, the J end by 1 base, with 9 bases between. The CDR3 loop reads CASSQQGSGNTIYF. CDR3 nucleotides: TGTGCCAGCAGCCAACAGGGATCTGGAAACACCATATATTTT.

V is TRBV5-6 and J is TRBJ1-2, with D possibly being TRBD1 (5 bases). This CDR3 region has 16 residues. V was pared by 0 bases and J by 3 bases, with 15 bases between. Germline V gene lookup returns CDR1 SGHDT and CDR2 YYEEEE. The CDR3 DNA sequence: TGTGCCAGCAGCTTGGGTGGACGGGGGTCAGACTATGGCTACACCTTC. It encodes CASSLGGRGSDYGYTF.

CDR3 bases: TGTGCCAGCAGCTTGGCCTCGGGGGAGAATGAGCAGTTCTTC. Protein: CASSLASGENEQFF. The genes are TRBV5-4 and TRBJ2-1, with D possibly TRBD2 on 6 matching bases. The CDR3 has 14 residues. Trimming took off 0 bases at V and 7 bases at J, with 11 bases between the two ends. CDR1 is SGHNT, CDR2 YYREEE, per germline (reference sequence).

The chain combines TRBV12-5 with TRBJ2-1, with 10 nucleotides matching TRBD1. Germline V CDR1 and CDR2: LGHNT, FRNRAP. V lost 3 bases and J lost 9; bases outside the gene matches: 8. The CDR3 is made up of 15 amino acids. Here the CDR3 DNA reads TGTGCTAGTGGTTTTTCGGGACAGGGGTTCGGTGAGCAGTTCTTC. This gives the protein CASGFSGQGFGEQFF.

The chain couples TRBV7-8 to TRBJ2-5; 7 nucleotides agree with TRBD1. Germline V gene lookup returns CDR1 SGHVS and CDR2 FQNEAQ. The CDR3 has 15 residues. With V trimmed by 2 bases and J by 4 bases, 7 bases remained unmatched. The CDR3, as DNA: TGTGCCAGCAGCTTAAAGGGGACAGCGCGAGAGACCCAGTACTTC. Translation: CASSLKGTARETQYF. Together with reference TRBV7-8 and TRBJ2-5, the CDR3 gives the full variable domain: GAGVSQSPRYKVAKRGQDVALRCDPISGHVSLFWYQQALGQGPEFLTYFQNEAQLDKSGLPSDRFFAERPEGSVSTLKIQRTQQEDSAVYLCASSLKGTARETQYFGPGTRLLVL.

The chain couples TRBV9 to TRBJ2-2; D is perhaps TRBD1 or TRBD2 (6 bases each). CDR3 length: 15 amino acids. The germline CDR1 and CDR2 sequences are SGDLS and YYNGEE. Trimming took 0 bases from V and 4 from J, leaving 10 bases between them. CDR3 DNA: TGTGCCAGCAGCGTAGCGGGGGCCCTCACCGGGGAGCTGTTTTTT. Its protein is CASSVAGALTGELFF. Full variable domain (missing parts from reference TRBV9 and TRBJ2-2): DSGVTQTPKHLITATGQRVTLRCSPRSGDLSVYWYQQSLDQGLQFLIQYYNGEERAKGNILERFSAQQFPDLHSELNLSSLELGDSALYFCASSVAGALTGELFFGEGSRLTVL.

V is TRBV21-1 and J is TRBJ2-1; the DNA was not used to check the table's D call, TRBD2. TRBV21-1 is given as a pseudogene. The CDR3 consists of 18 residues. CDR3 protein: CASSPWTSGRFSYNEQFF. CDR3 coding DNA: TGTGCCAGCAGCCCATGGACTAGCGGGAGGTTCTCCTACAATGAGCAGTTCTTC.

This clone occurred once. This chain connects TRBV25-1 to TRBJ2-7, with 8 positions matching TRBD1. This CDR3 comprises 12 residues. The trim removed 9 bases at V and 5 bases at J, leaving 6 bases unmatched. The V gene's germline CDR1 is MGHDK and CDR2 SYGVNS. In DNA form, the CDR3 reads TGTGCCAGTCGGACAGGGCCGAACGAGCAGTACTTC. Translation gives CASRTGPNEQYF.

This chain joins TRBV6-2 or TRBV6-3 and TRBJ1-1; D is unresolved. Looked up from germline, CDR1 is MNHEY and CDR2 is SVGEGT. The CDR3 runs 14 residues. V gave up 0 bases and J gave up 4 bases, with 9 bases separating them. In DNA form, the CDR3 reads TGTGCCAGCAGTTACTCGAAACAGCGCACTGAAGCTTTCTTT. Amino acids: CASSYSKQRTEAFF.

A word on this clone: At one boundary the junction diverges from the germline segment, which might be a read error. The chain combines TRBV7-7 with TRBJ2-1, with 10 bases fitting TRBD2. The CDR3 is 16 amino acids. Germline-derived CDR1 and CDR2 are SSHAT and FNYEAQ (reference sequence). As DNA, the CDR3 is TGTGCTAGCAGCCCTGGACTAGCGGTTACCTACAATGAGCAGTTCTTC. Translated, it gives CASSPGLAVTYNEQFF.

The chain uses TRBV12-3 or TRBV12-4 and TRBJ2-7, with 9 bases identical to TRBD1. This CDR3 spans 13 amino acids. With V trimmed by 6 bases and J by 5 bases, 5 bases remained unmatched. The CDR3 coding sequence is TGTGCCAGCAGGGAGGACAGGGGAAACGAGCAGTACTTC. This sequence encodes CASREDRGNEQYF.

This chain connects TRBV7-3 to TRBJ2-3; TRBD2 aligns across 10 bases. CDR3 length: 14 amino acids. V was clipped by 5 bases and J by 4 bases; unmatched bases: 3. The germline gives CDR1 SGHTA, CDR2 FQGTGA. CDR3 DNA: TGTGCCAGCAGCCCTAGCGGGAGCGCAGATACGCAGTATTTT. Residues: CASSPSGSADTQYF.